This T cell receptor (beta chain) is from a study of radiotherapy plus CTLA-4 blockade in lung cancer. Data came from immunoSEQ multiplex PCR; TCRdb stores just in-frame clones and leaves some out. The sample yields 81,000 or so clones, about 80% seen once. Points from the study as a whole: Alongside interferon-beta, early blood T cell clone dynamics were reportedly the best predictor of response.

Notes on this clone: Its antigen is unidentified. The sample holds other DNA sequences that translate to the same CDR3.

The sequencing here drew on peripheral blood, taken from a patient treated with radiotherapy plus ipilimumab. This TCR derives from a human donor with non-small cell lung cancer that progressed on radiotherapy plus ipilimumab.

The CDR3 protein is CASSPGGRRGNQPQHF. The CDR3 DNA follows: TGTGCCAGCAGTCCTGGGGGGAGGAGGGGCAATCAGCCCCAGCATTTT. This chain uses TRBV28 with TRBJ1-5; D may be TRBD1 (5 bases). The CDR3 contains 16 residues. Per germline, CDR1 MDHEN and CDR2 SYDVKM. Trimming shortened V by 5 bases and J by 2 bases, and 16 bases separated the two germline ends. The entire variable domain, with the rest obtained from reference TRBV28 and TRBJ1-5, is as follows: DVKVTQSSRYLVKRTGEKVFLECVQDMDHENMFWYRQDPGLGLRLIYFSYDVKMKEKGDIPEGYSVSREKKERFSLILESASTNQTSMYLCASSPGGRRGNQPQHFGDGTRLSIL.